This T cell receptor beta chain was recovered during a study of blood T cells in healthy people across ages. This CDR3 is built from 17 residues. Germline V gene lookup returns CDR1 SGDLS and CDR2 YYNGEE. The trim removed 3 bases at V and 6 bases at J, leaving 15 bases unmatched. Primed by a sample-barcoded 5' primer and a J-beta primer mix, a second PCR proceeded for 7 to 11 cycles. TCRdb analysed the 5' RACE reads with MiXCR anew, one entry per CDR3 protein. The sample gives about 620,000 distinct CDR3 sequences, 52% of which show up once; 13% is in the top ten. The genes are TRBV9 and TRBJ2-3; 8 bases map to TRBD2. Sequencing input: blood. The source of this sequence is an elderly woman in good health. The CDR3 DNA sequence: TGTGCCAGCAGCGCCCCATCCGGGACTAGGGGCGCGGATACGCAGTATTTT. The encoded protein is CASSAPSGTRGADTQYF. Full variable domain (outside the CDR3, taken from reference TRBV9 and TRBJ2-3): DSGVTQTPKHLITATGQRVTLRCSPRSGDLSVYWYQQSLDQGLQFLIQYYNGEERAKGNILERFSAQQFPDLHSELNLSSLELGDSALYFCASSAPSGTRGADTQYFGPGTRLTVL.